This passage covers 27 T cell receptor beta chains from one sample sequenced in a study of regulatory T cells in long-lasting Graves disease (dated by TCRdb to about 2021). This specimen's time point label, interpreted: persistent/refractory GD, antithyroid drugs over 5 years with positive TRAb. For both TCR sequencing and RNA sequencing, RNA was extracted from PBMCs in TRIzol. The library was produced with multiplex PCR. Reads for this sample came from an Illumina HiSeq 4000. CDR3 regions were amplified by Arm-PCR with iRepertoire HTBI primers to construct TCR beta libraries. TCRdb reanalyzed the raw reads on its own, using fastp at Q25 for trimming and MiXCR for clone calling, and kept in-frame beta chains. All rows with the same CDR3 protein become a single entry with the most common DNA and genes. The table for this sample lists about 430,000 distinct CDR3 sequences; around 23% of them were counted only once. Jointly, the top ten make up roughly 13% of the sample.

Material: peripheral blood mononuclear cells (PBMCs), obtained when the disease was refractory, from a patient treated with antithyroid drugs. Receptor source: a female donor with Graves disease.

The rearrangement links TRBV6-1 to TRBJ2-6; no clear D gene. This CDR3 spans 15 amino acids. The germline CDR1 and CDR2 sequences are MNHNS and SASEGT. V lost 2 bases to trimming and J lost 2 bases, with 7 bases between them. The CDR3: CASSEYLTGANVLTF. CDR3 nucleotides: TGTGCCAGCAGTGAATATCTTACTGGGGCCAACGTCCTGACTTTC.

This clonotype was seen many times. The rearrangement uses TRBV6-5 and TRBJ2-5; tentative D call: TRBD1 (5 bases). Looked up from germline, CDR1 is MNHEY and CDR2 is SVGAGI. V dropped 3 bases and J dropped 2 bases, with 10 bases sitting between them. This CDR3 has 14 residues. Here the CDR3 reads CASSYGAGQETQYF. The CDR3 DNA follows: TGTGCCAGCAGTTATGGGGCCGGGCAAGAGACCCAGTACTTC.

Here the CDR3 reads CASSATWDGASLYEQYF. In nucleotides, the CDR3 is TGCGCCAGCAGCGCAACCTGGGACGGCGCTTCCCTATACGAGCAGTACTTC. The chain carries TRBV4-1 and TRBJ2-7; the D gene could be TRBD1 or TRBD2 (5 bases each). This CDR3 has 17 amino acids. Looked up from germline, CDR1 is MGHRA and CDR2 is YSYEKL. Trimming pared 5 bases from V and 4 bases from J, leaving 24 bases between.

The table lists this clonotype with many counts. The chain is built from TRBV6-1 and TRBJ1-5; D ambiguous. The length of the CDR3 is 15 residues. V was pared by 1 base and J by 7 bases, with 14 bases between. Germline V gene data show CDR1 as MNHNS and CDR2 as SASEGT. The CDR3: CASSEVTMGRQPQHF. CDR3 DNA: TGTGCCAGCAGTGAAGTAACAATGGGCAGGCAGCCCCAGCATTTT.

The rearrangement uses TRBV29-1 and TRBJ2-7, with D unresolved. The germline V and J ends were trimmed by 5 bases and 0 bases, with 8 bases remaining between them. The germline V gene encodes CDR1 SQVTM and CDR2 ANQGSEA. This CDR3 has 12 residues. Written as DNA, the CDR3 is TGCAGCGTTTATGGCGACTCCTACGAGCAGTACTTC. It translates to CSVYGDSYEQYF.

The rearrangement uses TRBV19 and TRBJ2-5; perhaps D is TRBD1 or TRBD2 (6 bases each). V was pared by 2 bases and J by 1 base, with 11 bases between. Germline values: CDR1 LNHDA, CDR2 SQIVND (reference sequence). The CDR3 consists of 15 residues. As DNA, the CDR3 is TGTGCCAGTAGTATACGTACGGGGGCCCAAGAGACCCAGTACTTC. Its protein product is CASSIRTGAQETQYF.

This clonotype appeared a single time. A read error may explain this, as a much larger clone is one base away. This chain links TRBV6-1 with TRBJ2-2; 7 bases align to TRBD2. This CDR3 is built from 17 residues. The junction had 17 bases not matched to a gene; V was cut back by 8 bases and J by 5 bases. Germline loops: CDR1 MNHNS, CDR2 SASEGT. The CDR3 region is CASGAVSGLAGTGELFF. The CDR3 bases are TGTGCCAGCGGTGCGGTTAGCGGGTTGGCGGGGACCGGGGAGCTGTTTTTT.

The chain links TRBV6-2 or TRBV6-3 to TRBJ2-1; D unclear. V lost 6 bases, J lost 0 bases, and 6 bases lay in between. Per germline, CDR1 MNHEY and CDR2 SVGEGT. The CDR3 extends over 13 amino acids. The CDR3 coding sequence is TGTGCCAGCAGACAGAACTCCTACAATGAGCAGTTCTTC. Protein product: CASRQNSYNEQFF.

A remark on this clonotype: Relative to the germline gene, one junction end is altered; a read error may explain this. This chain connects TRBV30 to TRBJ2-5, with TRBD1 matching over 8 bases. Germline CDR1 GTSNPN, CDR2 SVGIG (reference sequence). This CDR3 has 13 residues. The CDR3 coding sequence is TGTGCCTGGCTCGGACAGGGCCAAGGGACCCAGTACTTC. Protein: CAWLGQGQGTQYF.

The chain joins TRBV20-1 to TRBJ1-5; a possible D gene is TRBD1 (6 bases). The CDR3 consists of 16 residues. V lost 0 bases and J lost 7, with 19 bases in between. Germline values: CDR1 DFQATT, CDR2 SNEGSKA (reference sequence). CDR3 in amino acids: CSARDLVQGGRQPQHF. CDR3 coding DNA: TGCAGTGCTAGAGATCTGGTACAGGGAGGGAGACAGCCCCAGCATTTT.

This clonotype has a count of ten or more. The chain uses TRBV6-1 and TRBJ2-5; 11 nucleotides line up with TRBD2. The germline V gene encodes CDR1 MNHNS and CDR2 SASEGT. CDR3 length equals 14 residues. J gave up 5 bases and V 6 bases, and 5 bases lay outside the gene matches. The CDR3 nucleotides are TGTGCCAGCAGGCTAGCGGGAGGATCTGAGACCCAGTACTTC. Its protein is CASRLAGGSETQYF.

This clonotype was detected only once. The chain recombines TRBV24-1 with TRBJ2-3; possible D gene TRBD2, 6 bases. Germline CDR1 is KGHDR and CDR2 is SFDVKD. The CDR3 is 13 amino acids. V was clipped by 6 bases and J by 4 bases, with 10 bases between them. The CDR3 bases are TGTGCCACCAGTTGGACGGGGGCAGATACGCAGTATTTT. Its translation is CATSWTGADTQYF.

This clonotype has just a few counts. V gene TRBV4-1 combines with J gene TRBJ2-7; D is ambiguous. Germline loops: CDR1 MGHRA, CDR2 YSYEKL. With 2 bases removed from V and 4 bases from J, the gap between germline ends came to 12 bases. The CDR3 extends over 14 amino acids. CDR3: CASSQPKMGYEQYF. The CDR3 nucleotides read TGCGCCAGCAGCCAACCAAAAATGGGTTACGAGCAGTACTTC.

The chain couples TRBV9 to TRBJ2-1; TRBD2 aligns across 10 bases. Germline CDR1 reads SGDLS; CDR2 reads YYNGEE. Germline trimming cut 1 base from V and 8 bases from J; bases unmatched to any gene: 6. The length of the CDR3 is 15 residues. Here the CDR3 reads CASSVQSGRADEQFF. The CDR3 DNA follows: TGTGCCAGCAGCGTACAGAGCGGGAGGGCCGATGAGCAGTTCTTC.

This CDR3 reads CSVENSGNEKLFF. The CDR3 nucleotides are TGCAGCGTTGAGAACAGCGGTAATGAAAAACTGTTTTTT. This chain joins TRBV29-1 and TRBJ1-4, with D unresolved. Germline V gene lookup returns CDR1 SQVTM and CDR2 ANQGSEA. Trimming cost V 3 bases and J 4 bases, with 9 bases left between them. The CDR3 is 13 amino acids.

The sample holds many counts of this clonotype. The V gene is TRBV28, the J gene TRBJ2-5, with D unresolved. The CDR3 has 13 amino acids. Per germline, CDR1 MDHEN and CDR2 SYDVKM. Trimming left V 7 bases short and J 4 bases short, with 13 bases between. This chain's CDR3 is CASIGPVSETQYF. CDR3 coding DNA: TGTGCCAGCATTGGTCCGGTCTCAGAGACCCAGTACTTC.

This clonotype occurred many times. The chain has TRBV5-6 and TRBJ1-2; D not certain. The germline V and J ends were trimmed by 1 base and 7 bases, with 8 bases remaining between them. Germline assignment: CDR1 SGHDT and CDR2 YYEEEE. The CDR3 is 12 amino acids. The CDR3 reads CASSLYGVGYTF. CDR3 in DNA: TGTGCCAGCAGCTTGTACGGGGTTGGCTACACCTTC.

This clonotype has ten or more counts. The chain is built from TRBV28 and TRBJ2-7; the D is unclear. There are 13 residues in the CDR3. V shed 4 bases and J shed 4 bases, with 11 bases lying between them. Germline V gene data show CDR1 as MDHEN and CDR2 as SYDVKM. CDR3 DNA sequence: TGTGCCAGCAGTTCCCCCCTGAGTTACGAGCAGTACTTC. Amino acid sequence: CASSSPLSYEQYF.

This clonotype was recorded many times. V is TRBV28 and J is TRBJ2-7, with TRBD2 identical over 8 bases. This CDR3 has 15 residues. J was trimmed by 4 bases and V by 4 bases; bases with no gene match: 9. Germline lookup yields CDR1 MDHEN and CDR2 SYDVKM. The CDR3, as DNA: TGTGCCAGCAGTTACAGCGGGAGCAACAATTACGAGCAGTACTTC. It translates to CASSYSGSNNYEQYF.

This clonotype was counted at least ten times. This rearrangement joins TRBV29-1 to TRBJ2-7, with TRBD1 identical over 7 bases. V gave up 1 base and J gave up 6 bases; unmatched junction bases: 3. The CDR3 is 12 residues long. CDR1 is SQVTM, CDR2 ANQGSEA, per germline. CDR3 residues: CSVEAYRGEQYF. For the CDR3, the DNA is TGCAGCGTTGAAGCATACAGGGGCGAGCAGTACTTC.

The rearrangement uses TRBV29-1 and TRBJ2-5; the D gene is possibly TRBD2 (5 bases). V was trimmed by 0 bases and J by 7 bases, leaving 12 bases between them. Germline CDR1 SQVTM, CDR2 ANQGSEA. The CDR3 consists of 13 residues. CDR3 bases: TGCAGCGTTGAAGATCAGTCAGCGGTGACCCAGTACTTC. Amino acid sequence: CSVEDQSAVTQYF.

This rearrangement joins TRBV20-1 to TRBJ2-5; 12 bases are a match to TRBD2. V was clipped by 5 bases and J by 2 bases; unmatched bases: 15. Germline V CDR1 and CDR2: DFQATT, SNEGSKA (reference sequence). This CDR3 region has 18 residues. CDR3 protein: CSAGLGLAGWYLQETQYF. CDR3 sequence (DNA): TGCAGTGCTGGCTTAGGACTAGCGGGGTGGTATCTTCAAGAGACCCAGTACTTC.

This chain links TRBV12-3 or TRBV12-4 with TRBJ2-2; 8 bases agree with TRBD2. V was clipped by 6 bases and J by 4 bases; unmatched bases: 7. This CDR3 is 15 amino acids long. The CDR3 DNA follows: TGTGCCAGCAGCCGCGCGGGGGGTGGCACCGGGGAGCTGTTTTTT. This codes for CASSRAGGGTGELFF.

Points on this clonotype: This may stem from a read error, because a much larger clone lies one nucleotide away. V gene TRBV6-1 combines with J gene TRBJ1-1; 7 bases fit TRBD1. The CDR3 covers 14 residues. The J segment lost 5 bases and the V segment lost 3 bases, leaving 6 bases of the junction unmatched. Germline V gene sequence: CDR1 MNHNS, CDR2 SASEGT. This CDR3 is CASSELQGRTEAFF. CDR3 DNA sequence: TGTGCCAGCAGTGAGTTACAGGGGAGGACTGAAGCTTTCTTT.

A note on this clonotype: A read error is possible here, since a much larger clone lies one base away. The V call is TRBV6-2 or TRBV6-3, the J call TRBJ1-1, with D uncertain. The CDR3 extends over 15 amino acids. Germline V gene lookup returns CDR1 MNHEY and CDR2 SVGEGT. This chain's CDR3 is CASPKRAGVNTAAFF. Here the CDR3 DNA reads TGTGCCAGCCCAAAGCGGGCTGGAGTTAACACTGCAGCTTTCTTT.

This clonotype was counted ten times or more. The chain joins TRBV7-6 to TRBJ1-1; D is uncertain. The CDR3 has 14 amino acids. Per germline, CDR1 SGHVS and CDR2 FNYEAQ. V was cut by 4 bases and J by 0 bases, with 9 bases left in between. CDR3: CASSSGGVNTEAFF. Written as DNA, the CDR3 is TGTGCCAGCAGCTCGGGCGGGGTGAACACTGAAGCTTTCTTT.

This clonotype occurred many times. This sequence joins TRBV27 and TRBJ2-5; 14 bases match TRBD2. The CDR3 loop spans 17 amino acids. V shed 6 bases and J 5 bases; nucleotides not matched to a gene: 11. Germline loops: CDR1 MNHEY, CDR2 SMNVEV (reference sequence). CDR3 in DNA: TGTGCCAGCAGCAGAGCCGGGACTAGCGGGAGTAGGGAGACCCAGTACTTC. Amino acid sequence: CASSRAGTSGSRETQYF.